This note documents a single TCR beta chain sequence. Its antigen is not identified. This entry comes from a study of long-term antiretroviral therapy in people with HIV. Findings and caveats of the study: In samples taken after ART, diversity increased but remained below transplant donor control levels. Unavailable data included ART adherence, viral resistance and therapy changes (switches in treatment).

The CDR3 is 15 amino acids. The V gene's germline CDR1 is SGHKS and CDR2 YYEKEE (reference sequence). V lost 0 bases to trimming and J lost 6 bases, with 13 bases between them. Survey-level immunoSEQ v3.0 assays were run. A per-sample goal of about 40,000-50,000 T-cell genomes was targeted by sequencing. Profiled with immunoSEQ multiplex PCR; TCRdb holds only in-frame clones, not every one. Of about 35,000 clones listed, roughly four fifths are singletons. The sequence was obtained from a man between 18 and 29 years old with HIV. The specimen was unsorted PBMCs, collected 0.3 years after starting antiretroviral therapy. The genes are TRBV5-5 and TRBJ2-1, with a possible D match to TRBD2 (7 bases). For the CDR3, the DNA is TGTGCCAGCAGCTTGGCGGGGGGCACGGCCAATGAGCAGTTCTTC. Encoded protein: CASSLAGGTANEQFF.